A selection of T cell receptor beta chains follows, all from one sample in a study of CD8+ T cells in alopecia areata. Data came from immunoSEQ multiplex PCR; TCRdb stores just in-frame clones and leaves some out. The table lists a few hundred thousand clones, about two fifths of them singletons, with 0.48% in the top ten. This specimen consisted of CD4+ T cells sorted from blood, obtained at roughly week 30, from a patient treated with tofacitinib. Source of these receptors: a human donor with alopecia areata. CDR3s include the opening cysteine and the closing phenylalanine or tryptophan. The D gene is left open where the match is weak. Expanded clones get a size class; other rows say once, few or many, or leave the size out.

D | J | size | V | CDR3 | DNA
NA | TRBJ2-5 | NA | TRBV14 | CASSPQYQETQYF | TGTGCCAGCAGCCCCCAGTACCAAGAGACCCAGTACTTC
NA | TRBJ1-1 | few | TRBV7-9 | CASSLGQPGANTEAFF | TGTGCCAGCAGCTTAGGTCAGCCAGGGGCGAACACTGAAGCTTTCTTT
NA | TRBJ2-5 | NA | TRBV30 | CAWSVGTTETQYF | TGTGCCTGGAGTGTTGGGACCACGGAGACCCAGTACTTC
NA | TRBJ1-2 | NA | TRBV27 | CASSPSLPYGYTF | TGTGCCAGCAGTCCGAGTCTCCCCTATGGCTACACCTTC
TRBD1 | TRBJ1-1 | few | TRBV30 | CAWGDRVAEAFF | TGTGCCTGGGGGGACAGGGTTGCTGAAGCTTTCTTT
TRBD1 | TRBJ2-1 | NA | TRBV7-9 | CASSLGQGPRNEQFF | TGTGCCAGCAGCTTGGGACAGGGGCCGAGGAATGAGCAGTTCTTC
TRBD1 | TRBJ1-1 | NA | TRBV27 | CASSSPFIQGVNTEAFF | TGTGCCAGCAGTTCCCCCTTCATACAGGGGGTAAACACTGAAGCTTTCTTT
NA | TRBJ1-6 | few | TRBV28 | CASSPITSQSSYNSPLHF | TGTGCCAGCAGTCCCATAACCTCGCAAAGCTCCTATAATTCACCCCTCCACTTT
NA | TRBJ1-2 | NA | TRBV4-1 | CASSQPRTSGTSTYGYTF | TGCGCCAGCAGCCAGCCCCGAACCTCCGGGACGTCGACCTATGGCTACACCTTC
NA | TRBJ1-1 | few | TRBV7-9 | CASSQDFNTEAFF | TGTGCCAGCAGCCAGGACTTTAACACTGAAGCTTTCTTT
TRBD2 | TRBJ2-7 | few | TRBV4-2 | CASSRTSGGEQYF | TGTGCCAGCAGCCGGACTAGCGGGGGCGAGCAGTACTTC
TRBD2 | TRBJ2-4 | NA | TRBV27 | CASSFDLPAGGPRNIQYF | TGTGCCAGCAGTTTTGATCTCCCAGCGGGAGGGCCCCGAAACATTCAGTACTTC
NA | TRBJ2-1 | few | TRBV7-9 | CASSPENEQFF | TGTGCCAGCAGCCCGGAAAATGAGCAGTTCTTC
NA | TRBJ1-6 | NA | TRBV6-6 | CASFRDGDNSPLHF | TGTGCCAGCTTCCGGGACGGTGATAATTCACCCCTCCACTTT
TRBD1 | TRBJ2-5 | NA | TRBV15 | CATSRGQGAGETQYF | TGTGCCACCAGCAGAGGTCAGGGGGCCGGGGAGACCCAGTACTTC
TRBD1 | TRBJ2-7 | once | TRBV2 | CASMKLGQPDYEQYF | TGTGCCAGCATGAAGTTGGGACAGCCCGACTACGAGCAGTACTTC
NA | TRBJ2-2 | NA | TRBV15 | CATRLGKLVGFTGELFF | TGTGCCACCAGGTTAGGAAAACTAGTCGGCTTCACCGGGGAGCTGTTTTTT
NA | TRBJ1-2 | few | TRBV29-1 | CSVELQGYYGYTF | TGCAGCGTTGAATTACAGGGCTACTATGGCTACACCTTC
TRBD2 | TRBJ2-7 | NA | TRBV2 | CASTIGTTSYEQYF | TGTGCCAGCACCATCGGGACTACCTCCTACGAGCAGTACTTC
NA | TRBJ2-1 | few | TRBV5-4 | CASSLGAGYYNEQFF | TGTGCCAGCAGCTTGGGGGCAGGCTATTACAATGAGCAGTTCTTC
TRBD1 | TRBJ2-1 | NA | TRBV30 | CAWSPYRTGNNEQFF | TGTGCCTGGAGTCCCTATAGGACAGGGAACAATGAGCAGTTCTTC
NA | TRBJ1-5 | once | TRBV29-1 | CSYCTRPPVYSNQPQHF | TGCAGTTATTGTACGCGGCCTCCCGTCTATAGCAATCAGCCCCAGCATTTT
NA | TRBJ2-7 | NA | TRBV4-2 | CASSQGGQQNEQYF | TGTGCCAGCAGCCAGGGGGGACAGCAGAACGAGCAGTACTTC
TRBD2 | TRBJ2-5 | few | TRBV29-1 | CSVELLRLAGARETQYF | TGCAGCGTTGAACTCCTGAGGCTAGCGGGAGCTAGAGAGACCCAGTACTTC
NA | TRBJ2-2 | many | TRBV5-4 | CASTLLTGELFF | TGTGCCAGCACCCTTCTTACCGGGGAGCTGTTTTTT
TRBD2 | TRBJ2-5 | NA | TRBV27 | CASSFKLAGGPQYF | TGTGCCAGCAGTTTCAAACTAGCGGGAGGGCCTCAGTACTTC
NA | TRBJ2-3 | NA | TRBV7-2 | CASRLVADTQYF | TGTGCCAGCAGACTGGTGGCAGATACGCAGTATTTT
NA | TRBJ1-4 | few | TRBV29-1 | CSVGRDAQTLRNEKLFF | TGCAGCGTTGGACGGGACGCCCAAACTTTAAGGAATGAAAAACTGTTTTTT
NA | TRBJ1-1 | NA | TRBV12-5 | CASGLTGNTEAFF | TGTGCTAGTGGTTTAACAGGGAACACTGAAGCTTTCTTT
TRBD1 | TRBJ1-6 | NA | TRBV7-8 | CASSPAQGARDSPLHF | TGTGCCAGCAGCCCAGCACAGGGGGCGCGGGATTCACCCCTCCACTTT
NA | TRBJ1-2 | NA | TRBV16 | CASSQSRRGGYTF | TGTGCCAGCAGCCAATCACGGAGGGGTGGCTACACCTTC
NA | TRBJ2-2 | few | TRBV4-1 | CASSWDPITGELFF | TGCGCCAGCAGCTGGGACCCAATCACCGGGGAGCTGTTTTTT
TRBD1 | TRBJ2-7 | NA | TRBV6-5 | CATRDSYNEQYF | TGTGCCACCCGGGACAGTTACAACGAGCAGTACTTC
NA | TRBJ2-1 | NA | TRBV6-5 | CASGQGGARANEQFF | TGTGCCAGCGGGCAAGGGGGGGCCAGGGCCAATGAGCAGTTCTTC
NA | TRBJ2-3 | NA | TRBV7-3 | CASSLAGEGDTQYF | TGTGCCAGCAGCTTAGCAGGGGAAGGAGATACGCAGTATTTT
TRBD1 | TRBJ2-3 | NA | TRBV27 | CASSRRQGTTDTQYF | TGTGCCAGCAGTAGGAGACAGGGGACGACAGATACGCAGTATTTT
NA | TRBJ1-6 | NA | TRBV5-5 | CASSLQGKNPPLHF | TGTGCCAGCAGCCTTCAGGGGAAAAATCCACCCCTCCACTTT
NA | TRBJ2-1 | NA | TRBV6-5 | CAAKGLSYNEQFF | TGTGCCGCCAAAGGGCTCTCCTACAATGAGCAGTTCTTC
TRBD1 | TRBJ1-5 | few | TRBV2 | CASSLRTGGYQPQHF | TGTGCCAGCAGCCTACGGACAGGGGGATATCAGCCCCAGCATTTT
NA | TRBJ2-2 | NA | TRBV30 | CAWNLGGTGELFF | TGTGCCTGGAACCTCGGGGGTACCGGGGAGCTGTTTTTT
TRBD1 | TRBJ1-6 | NA | TRBV2 | CASSDDRANSPLHF | TGTGCCAGCAGTGACGACAGGGCCAATTCACCCCTCCACTTT
NA | TRBJ2-3 | NA | TRBV2 | CASSRRATSTDTQYF | TGTGCCAGCAGCCGGAGGGCGACTAGCACAGATACGCAGTATTTT
NA | TRBJ2-3 | NA | TRBV6-5 | CASSFDRRGTDTQYF | TGTGCCAGCAGTTTCGACAGACGGGGGACAGATACGCAGTATTTT
NA | TRBJ1-2 | NA | TRBV29-1 | CSVEHFKGNGYTF | TGCAGCGTTGAGCACTTTAAGGGGAATGGCTACACCTTC
TRBD1 | TRBJ2-6 | few | TRBV6-6 | CATAQGLSGANVLTF | TGTGCCACTGCACAGGGGCTCTCTGGGGCCAACGTCCTGACTTTC
NA | TRBJ1-1 | NA | TRBV9 | CASSVGLAKNTEAFF | TGTGCCAGCAGCGTAGGATTAGCAAAGAACACTGAAGCTTTCTTT
NA | TRBJ1-2 | once | TRBV11-1 | CASSSSPSDRGGYTF | TGTGCCAGCAGCTCTTCACCGAGCGACCGTGGGGGCTACACCTTC
NA | TRBJ2-1 | NA | TRBV29-1 | CSGGSYNEQFF | TGCAGCGGGGGGTCTTACAATGAGCAGTTCTTC
NA | TRBJ1-5 | NA | TRBV6-1 | CASRPSHQPQHF | TGTGCCAGCAGACCATCGCATCAGCCCCAGCATTTT